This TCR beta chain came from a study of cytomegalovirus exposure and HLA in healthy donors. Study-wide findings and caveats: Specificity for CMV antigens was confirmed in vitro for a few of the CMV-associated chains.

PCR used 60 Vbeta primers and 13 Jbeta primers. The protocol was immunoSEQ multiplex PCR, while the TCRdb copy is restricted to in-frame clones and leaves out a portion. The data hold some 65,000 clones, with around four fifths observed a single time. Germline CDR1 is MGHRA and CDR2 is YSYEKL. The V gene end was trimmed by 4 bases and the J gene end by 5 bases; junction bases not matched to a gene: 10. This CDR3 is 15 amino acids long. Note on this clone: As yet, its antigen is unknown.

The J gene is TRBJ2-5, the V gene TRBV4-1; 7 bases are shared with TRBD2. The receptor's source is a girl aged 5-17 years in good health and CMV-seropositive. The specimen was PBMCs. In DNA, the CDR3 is TGCGCCAGCAGCCGGGGGACTACACAAGTGGAGACCCAGTACTTC. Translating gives CASSRGTTQVETQYF.